Below, one T cell receptor (beta chain) is given with its context. This clonotype was seen many times. Its antigen remains undetermined. No clone much larger than this one lies a single base away; base qualities are absent. V is shortened by 4 bases, J by 2 bases, and the region joining them spans 21 bases. CDR1 DFQATT and CDR2 SNEGSKA were looked up in the germline V gene (reference sequence). From its cysteine to its phenylalanine, the CDR3 spans 17 amino acids. Only the CDR3 DNA is retained, 51 bases long and in frame from the first base. The sample belongs to a study of glioma-infiltrating T cells (dated by TCRdb to about 2016). About the full investigation: Sequencing of TCR alpha- and beta-chain repertoires was performed on glioma tissue, on non-neoplastic brain tissue, and on matched peripheral blood mononuclear cells. Three low-grade glioma patients, several primary glioblastoma patients and three non-glioma patients contributing non-neoplastic brain tissue were included in the paired cohort. To gauge divergence between tissue and blood T-cell populations, every tissue-infiltrating repertoire was compared against the peripheral blood repertoire from the same patient. The paper's findings and limits, for the study overall: Group comparisons were based on small numbers of patients: three non-neoplastic, three low-grade glioma and several glioblastoma patients. VJ-independent divergence between tissue and blood was found to be below expectation in non-neoplastic patients but above expectation in all gliomas, particularly low-grade gliomas. Only a very small number of CDR3 sequences turned up in both tissue and blood, a result put down to high CDR3 diversity combined with limited sampling.

The iRepertoire nested amplicon-rescue multiplex PCR (arm-PCR) platform was used to amplify TCR alpha and beta CDR3 regions from RNA. One-step reverse transcription and amplification used roughly 95-450 ng of tissue mRNA or PBMC total RNA as input. Following bead purification, Illumina adapters were added through a secondary multiplex PCR, and the libraries were then gel-purified between 200 and 400 bp. Libraries carried internal 6-nucleotide barcodes used for demultiplexing. The libraries were sequenced on an Illumina MiSeq using 2x220 or 2x250 nucleotide paired-end reads. Processing in the source paper ran as follows. Paired reads were merged using FLASH 1.2.11 and aligned with BWA-MEM to the GRCh37 human genome, and TRA and TRB reads were then extracted. V and J assignment used an IMGT-derived reference of cassette sequences and CDR3 motifs that included pseudogenes. Three-frame translation of reads was performed, and productive CDR3s were defined as those with a C...FGXG motif and no stop codons. A clonotype was defined as a unique combination of a V-J cassette pair and a CDR3 amino acid sequence. Reads were filtered by Hamming distance, with the threshold set by the sequence error rate of each sample in mapped regions. The public reads were reprocessed in TCRdb via fastp at Q25 and MiXCR, keeping in-frame beta chains. Rows merge per CDR3 protein into single entries with the most common DNA and genes. Here the V and J calls rest on TCRdb's processing, not on the authors' analysis. For this sample there are roughly 40,000 distinct CDR3 sequences; 20% to 25% appear just once. The ten biggest clones cover around 6.3% of the sample.

Recombination connected TRBV20-1 to TRBJ1-5, and possibly TRBD1, on 5 matching bases. The sample consisted of glioma tissue, nonneoplastic brain tissue, or PBMCs (not recorded which). The TCR originated in a human donor with low-grade glioma or glioblastoma, undergoing nonglioma brain surgery, or in good health (not recorded which). The DNA sequence follows: TGCAGTGCTAAATTTCACGACCGGACACAAGGCAATCAGCCCCAGCATTTT. It encodes CSAKFHDRTQGNQPQHF.